This is a list of T cell receptor beta chains from one sample in a study of cytomegalovirus exposure and HLA in healthy donors. Produced via immunoSEQ multiplex PCR; TCRdb's table is partial and in-frame only. The table shows 150,000 to 200,000 clones, with around 81% occurring only once. The sequenced material came from PBMCs. These receptors were obtained from a man aged 35 to 55 in good health and CMV-seronegative. CDR3s include the opening cysteine and the closing phenylalanine or tryptophan. The D gene is left open where the match is weak. A row's size may be missing; if present it is once, few, many or a size class.

J,V,size,D,CDR3,DNA
TRBJ2-1,TRBV12-5,-,TRBD2,CASGGVGLAVDNEQFF,TGTGCTAGTGGGGGTGTGGGACTAGCGGTCGACAATGAGCAGTTCTTC
TRBJ2-1,TRBV19,once,TRBD2,CASRGAGGPYYNEQFF,TGTGCCAGTAGAGGGGCGGGAGGGCCATACTACAATGAGCAGTTCTTC
TRBJ2-1,TRBV30,-,-,CAWSGGLYNEQFF,TGTGCCTGGAGTGGGGGGCTCTACAATGAGCAGTTCTTC
TRBJ1-5,TRBV7-9,-,-,CASSLGGRSLDQPQHF,TGTGCCAGCAGCTTAGGGGGCAGGAGCCTGGATCAGCCCCAGCATTTT
TRBJ2-7,TRBV30,-,-,CAWSVLSLSYEQYF,TGTGCCTGGAGTGTACTCTCCCTTAGCTACGAGCAGTACTTC
TRBJ2-1,TRBV29-1,-,-,CSVAEANEQFF,TGCAGCGTGGCGGAGGCGAATGAGCAGTTCTTC
TRBJ1-1,TRBV18,few,TRBD1,CASSSNQGARTEAFF,TGTGCCAGCTCGAGCAACCAGGGGGCGCGGACTGAAGCTTTCTTT
TRBJ2-7,TRBV6-5,few,-,CASSADSYYEQYF,TGTGCCAGCAGTGCGGACAGCTACTACGAGCAGTACTTC
TRBJ2-7,TRBV18,-,TRBD2,CASSPPSGSDEQYF,TGTGCCAGCTCACCGCCTAGCGGGAGCGACGAGCAGTACTTC
TRBJ1-5,TRBV7-2,few,TRBD1,CASSSTGTAFNQPQHF,TGTGCCAGCAGCTCCACCGGGACAGCCTTCAATCAGCCCCAGCATTTT
TRBJ1-4,TRBV6-4,few,TRBD1,CASSQEGRGPEKLFF,TGTGCCAGCAGCCAGGAGGGCAGGGGGCCTGAAAAACTGTTTTTT
TRBJ2-2,TRBV10-3,-,TRBD1,CAISIVGGSRDTGELFF,TGTGCCATCAGTATCGTAGGGGGCTCCCGCGACACCGGGGAGCTGTTTTTT
TRBJ1-1,TRBV5-4,-,-,CASRKEGNTEAFF,TGTGCCAGCCGCAAAGAGGGGAACACTGAAGCTTTCTTT
TRBJ2-3,TRBV9,-,-,CASSVAAGGGPDTQYF,TGTGCCAGCAGCGTAGCGGCCGGCGGGGGCCCAGATACGCAGTATTTT
TRBJ1-1,TRBV5-4,-,-,CASSPSGRAEVNTEAFF,TGTGCCAGCAGCCCCTCGGGGAGGGCAGAGGTGAACACTGAAGCTTTCTTT
TRBJ2-2,TRBV7-9,-,-,CASTHQGIGNTGELFF,TGTGCCAGCACCCACCAGGGGATAGGAAACACCGGGGAGCTGTTTTTT
TRBJ2-2,TRBV13,-,-,CASSEGSTGELFF,TGTGCCAGCAGCGAGGGTAGTACCGGGGAGCTGTTTTTT
TRBJ1-2,TRBV2,-,-,CASSGTVAYGYTF,TGTGCCAGCAGTGGGACAGTCGCCTATGGCTACACCTTC
TRBJ2-3,TRBV6-5,-,TRBD2,CASSYGTSGGEAQYF,TGTGCCAGCAGTTACGGGACTAGCGGGGGAGAGGCGCAGTATTTT
TRBJ1-2,TRBV18,-,TRBD1,CASSEVQGNGGYTF,TGTGCCAGCTCGGAGGTACAGGGGAATGGAGGCTACACCTTC
TRBJ1-1,TRBV19,-,-,CASSIRGGYTEAFF,TGTGCCAGTAGTATTCGGGGAGGATACACTGAAGCTTTCTTT
TRBJ2-7,TRBV11-2,-,-,CASSPSRPGYEQYF,TGTGCCAGCAGCCCCTCTCGTCCGGGATACGAGCAGTACTTC